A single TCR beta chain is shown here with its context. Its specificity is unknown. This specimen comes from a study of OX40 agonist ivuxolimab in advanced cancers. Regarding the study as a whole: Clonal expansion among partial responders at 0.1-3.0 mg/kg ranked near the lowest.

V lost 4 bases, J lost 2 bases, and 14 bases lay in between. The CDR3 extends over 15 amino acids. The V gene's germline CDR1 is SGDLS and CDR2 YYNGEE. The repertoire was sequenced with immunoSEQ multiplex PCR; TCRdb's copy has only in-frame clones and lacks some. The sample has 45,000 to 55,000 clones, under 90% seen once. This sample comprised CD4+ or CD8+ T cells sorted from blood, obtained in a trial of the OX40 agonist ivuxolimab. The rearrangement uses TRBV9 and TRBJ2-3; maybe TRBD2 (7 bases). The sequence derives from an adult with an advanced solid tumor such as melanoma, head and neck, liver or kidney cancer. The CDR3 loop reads CASSPRGANTDTQYF. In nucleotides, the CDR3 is TGTGCCAGCAGCCCCCGGGGGGCGAACACAGATACGCAGTATTTT.